The next 24 T cell receptor beta chains were all read from a single sample in a study of Ad26.COV2.S vaccination and SARS-CoV-2 variants (dated by TCRdb to about 2021). According to the study, the label for this sample's treatment or condition signals: over 15 received Ad26.COV2.S at low or high dose, single or two shots; about 5 received placebo; per-sample allocation not given. Repertoires of vaccine and placebo recipients were sequenced from samples collected on day 63 after the first injection. The library was prepared using the immunoSEQ multiplex PCR assay. TCRdb re-hosts the immuneACCESS table, in-frame sequences only. Its copies lack some clones; in the studies checked, an unresolved V gene accounts for under half of them, and the cause for the rest is not known. The table for this sample lists 380,000 or so clones; approximately 90% of them were counted only once. Around 4.5% of the sample belongs to the ten largest clones.

The sample in question was peripheral blood, obtained in a trial of Ad26.COV2.S vaccine versus placebo. The receptor source for this set is a person aged 18-60 years who received the Ad26.COV2.S COVID-19 vaccine or a placebo.

This chain uses TRBV28 with TRBJ2-7; D call uncertain. CDR1 is MDHEN and CDR2 is SYDVKM in the germline V gene. The germline V and J ends were trimmed by 3 bases and 5 bases, with 17 bases remaining between them. CDR3 length: 15 residues. Here the CDR3 reads CASSFSLGVGNEQYF. The CDR3 region has the DNA TGTGCCAGCAGTTTTTCACTCGGTGTTGGGAACGAGCAGTACTTC.

This clone has more than one count but fewer than ten. The rearrangement joins TRBV18 to TRBJ1-1; D possibly corresponds to TRBD1 (5 bases). Trimming cost V 1 base and J 0 bases, with 6 bases left between them. CDR3 length: 14 amino acids. From germline, CDR1 is KGHSH and CDR2 LQKENI. CDR3 protein: CASSPRQMNTEAFF. CDR3 sequence (DNA): TGTGCCAGCTCACCACGACAGATGAACACTGAAGCTTTCTTT. Looking up the rest from reference TRBV18 and TRBJ1-1 gives the full variable domain: NAGVMQNPRHLVRRRGQEARLRCSPMKGHSHVYWYRQLPEEGLKFMVYLQKENIIDESGMPKERFSAEFPKEGPSILRIQQVVRGDSAAYFCASSPRQMNTEAFFGQGTRLTVV.

The chain couples TRBV7-2 to TRBJ2-5, with 9 bases that match TRBD1. The CDR3 runs to 14 residues. V shed 5 bases, J shed 9 bases, and the junction held 10 bases outside the gene matches. Looked up from germline, CDR1 is SGHTA and CDR2 is FQGNSA. CDR3 residues: CASSPTGQGRAQYF. DNA of the CDR3: TGTGCCAGCAGCCCGACCGGACAGGGGAGGGCCCAGTACTTC.

The rearrangement links TRBV5-4 to TRBJ2-1; no reliable D call. Trimming removed 1 base from V and 4 bases from J, with 12 bases in between. The CDR3 consists of 15 residues. Germline V CDR1 and CDR2: SGHNT, YYREEE (reference sequence). CDR3 region: CASSLKLGFYNEQFF. The CDR3 DNA is TGTGCCAGCAGCTTGAAACTGGGGTTTTACAATGAGCAGTTCTTC.

This clone was recorded once. The chain recombines TRBV28 with TRBJ2-2, with 12 bases identical to TRBD2. J lost 1 base, V lost 3 bases, and 3 bases had no gene match. The CDR3 is made up of 17 amino acids. The germline gives CDR1 MDHEN, CDR2 SYDVKM. The CDR3 sequence: CASSLGLAGWNTGELFF. CDR3 in DNA: TGTGCCAGCAGTTTGGGACTAGCGGGTTGGAACACCGGGGAGCTGTTTTTT.

The V call is TRBV15, the J call TRBJ2-7; tentative D call: TRBD1 (6 bases). The ends were cut back, 4 bases at V and 1 base at J, with 14 bases in the middle. CDR1 LNHNV and CDR2 YYDKDF come from the germline V gene (reference sequence). This CDR3 is built from 15 residues. The DNA for the CDR3 is TGTGCCACCAGCACCCGACAAGGGGGTTCCTACGAGCAGTACTTC. It encodes CATSTRQGGSYEQYF.

This sequence joins TRBV9 and TRBJ2-3, with D possibly being TRBD2 (6 bases). CDR1 and CDR2 (germline): SGDLS, YYNGEE. The CDR3 has 14 residues. V was pared by 3 bases and J by 0 bases, with 8 bases between. The CDR3 spells CASSASGSTDTQYF. CDR3 DNA sequence: TGTGCCAGCAGCGCAAGCGGGAGCACAGATACGCAGTATTTT.

This chain's CDR3 is CASRPDSLNTEAFF. The DNA for the CDR3 is TGCGCCAGCAGACCGGACAGCTTGAACACTGAAGCTTTCTTT. V usage is TRBV5-1 and J usage is TRBJ1-1; TRBD1 is a possible D gene (6 bases). With 5 bases removed from V and 0 bases from J, the gap between germline ends came to 11 bases. The CDR3 totals 14 residues. Germline V gene lookup returns CDR1 SGHRS and CDR2 YFSETQ.

The chain uses TRBV6-1 and TRBJ1-4; D ambiguous. Germline lookup yields CDR1 MNHNS and CDR2 SASEGT. The V end was cut by 6 bases, the J end by 7 bases, with 12 bases between. The CDR3 runs 13 residues. Here the CDR3 reads CASSPKISEKLFF. The CDR3 DNA follows: TGTGCCAGCAGCCCGAAAATAAGTGAAAAACTGTTTTTT.

This chain links TRBV6-1 with TRBJ1-6, with a possible D match to TRBD1 (6 bases). Trimming took 1 base from V and 9 from J, leaving 7 bases between them. Germline CDR1 MNHNS, CDR2 SASEGT. This CDR3 region has 13 residues. The CDR3 DNA reads as TGTGCCAGCAGTGAAGACAGGGTTTCACCCCTCCACTTT. Encoded protein: CASSEDRVSPLHF.

The J gene is TRBJ2-1, the V gene TRBV12-3 or TRBV12-4; D might be TRBD1 (6 bases). CDR3 length: 13 residues. Trimming stripped 0 bases from V and 10 bases from J, with 10 bases between. DNA of the CDR3: TGTGCCAGCAGTTTAGCAGGGGGTAGCGAGCAGTTCTTC. It is translated as CASSLAGGSEQFF.

V is TRBV5-1 and J is TRBJ1-3, with unresolved D. The CDR3 sequence is 11 residues long. V dropped 2 bases and J dropped 8 bases, with 5 bases sitting between them. The V gene's germline CDR1 is SGHRS and CDR2 YFSETQ. CDR3 in amino acids: CASSFKDTIYF. As DNA, the CDR3 is TGCGCCAGCAGCTTTAAAGACACCATATATTTT.

This chain joins TRBV23-1 and TRBJ2-2, with D tentatively TRBD1 (6 bases). TRBV23-1 is an ORF, with its function uncertain. The V end was cut by 3 bases, the J end by 4 bases, with 9 bases between. This CDR3 region has 14 residues. In nucleotides, the CDR3 is TGCGCCAGCAGTCAGGCAGGGGTCACCGGGGAGCTGTTTTTT. Encoded protein: CASSQAGVTGELFF.

The CDR3 coding sequence is TGCGCCAGCAGCTGGGGGGACAGAGCCTATAATTCACCCCTCCACTTT. Its protein is CASSWGDRAYNSPLHF. This sequence joins TRBV5-1 and TRBJ1-6, with 7 positions matching TRBD1. Germline trimming cut 3 bases from V and 2 bases from J; bases unmatched to any gene: 5. This CDR3 spans 16 amino acids. Germline CDR1 is SGHRS and CDR2 is YFSETQ.

The rearrangement links TRBV19 to TRBJ2-1, with a weak D call TRBD2 (6 bases). V lost 5 bases and J lost 5, with 16 bases in between. The germline V gene encodes CDR1 LNHDA and CDR2 SQIVND (reference sequence). The CDR3 loop spans 15 amino acids. Here the CDR3 reads CASSRVAGPNNEQFF. The CDR3 DNA is TGTGCCAGTAGTCGTGTGGCGGGGCCGAACAATGAGCAGTTCTTC.

In nucleotides, the CDR3 is TGCGCCAGCAGCCCCAGGACTAGCGGGGACAATGAGCAGTTCTTC. It translates to CASSPRTSGDNEQFF. V and J are TRBV5-1 and TRBJ2-1; 12 bases match TRBD2. The V segment lost 4 bases and the J segment 5 bases; nucleotides outside the gene matches: 4. CDR1 SGHRS and CDR2 YFSETQ come from the germline V gene. The CDR3 covers 15 residues.

The chain combines TRBV6-2 or TRBV6-3 with TRBJ2-2; perhaps TRBD1 as D (5 bases). This CDR3 spans 15 amino acids. Germline lookup yields CDR1 MNHEY and CDR2 SVGEGT. V was clipped by 4 bases and J by 3 bases, with 12 bases between them. CDR3 amino acids: CASSSDSTYTGELFF. CDR3 DNA: TGTGCCAGCAGTTCTGACAGTACCTACACCGGGGAGCTGTTTTTT.

The chain couples TRBV4-3 to TRBJ2-3; D is ambiguous. The CDR3 sequence is 15 residues long. Looked up from germline, CDR1 is LGHNA and CDR2 is YSLEER. V gave up 0 bases and J gave up 4 bases, with 11 bases separating them. The CDR3 is CASSQDLAGPDTQYF. CDR3 DNA: TGCGCCAGCAGCCAAGACCTGGCCGGTCCAGATACGCAGTATTTT.

The gene calls are TRBV3-1 (or the pseudogene TRBV3-2) and TRBJ1-1, with D uncertain. Trimming removed 1 base at V and 2 bases at J, with 5 bases between. The V gene's germline CDR1 is LGHDT and CDR2 YNNKEL (reference sequence). This CDR3 is built from 13 residues. CDR3 coding DNA: TGTGCCAGCAGCCAAGGCAGCAACACTGAAGCTTTCTTT. Protein product: CASSQGSNTEAFF.

The CDR3 protein is CASSAGTGANVLTF. CDR3 coding DNA: TGTGCCAGCAGCGCAGGGACCGGGGCCAACGTCCTGACTTTC. The J gene is TRBJ2-6, the V gene TRBV7-2; the D call may be TRBD1 or TRBD2 (5 bases each). Trimming cost V 5 bases and J 4 bases, with 9 bases left between them. The CDR3 is 14 amino acids. Germline V gene sequence: CDR1 SGHTA, CDR2 FQGNSA.

This chain connects TRBV12-5 to TRBJ2-7; D remains ambiguous. The CDR3 is 12 residues long. In germline, CDR1 is LGHNT, CDR2 FRNRAP. V was shortened by 1 base and J by 3 bases, with 4 bases between the two germline ends. The CDR3 DNA reads as TGTGCTAGTGGTTTGGATGGCTACGAGCAGTACTTC. Its protein product is CASGLDGYEQYF.

The genes are TRBV5-1 and TRBJ2-7; 8 nucleotides agree with TRBD2. Trimming took 4 bases from V and 7 from J; bases not matched to a gene: 7. The length of the CDR3 is 13 residues. Looked up from germline, CDR1 is SGHRS and CDR2 is YFSETQ. The CDR3 DNA reads TGCGCCAGCAGCACCGGACTAGCTCGGGAGCAGTACTTC. It specifies CASSTGLAREQYF.

V gene TRBV6-5 combines with J gene TRBJ2-1; 10 bases match TRBD2. Germline assignment: CDR1 MNHEY and CDR2 SVGAGI. The V gene end was trimmed by 4 bases and the J gene end by 2 bases; junction bases not matched to a gene: 5. This CDR3 has 16 amino acids. DNA of the CDR3: TGTGCCAGCAGTTCATCGCTAGCGGGGGCCTACAATGAGCAGTTCTTC. Its protein is CASSSSLAGAYNEQFF.

V usage is TRBV4-1 and J usage is TRBJ1-5; D is unresolved. The CDR3 length is 18 residues. The V gene's germline CDR1 is MGHRA and CDR2 YSYEKL. V was pared by 4 bases and J by 6 bases, with 25 bases between. CDR3: CASSLRAAEVRASQPQHF. DNA for the CDR3: TGCGCCAGCAGCCTACGGGCGGCCGAGGTTCGGGCAAGTCAGCCCCAGCATTTT.